The source of this T cell receptor (beta chain) is a study of T cells in Graves' hyperthyroidism and ophthalmopathy. Study information: At the time of initial diagnosis and before any treatment, peripheral blood was collected.

The table lists this clonotype with many counts. Amplification targeted TCR beta CDR3 regions from RNA transcripts. An initial round of RT-PCR targeting the TCR CDR3 relied on the HTBI primer set. Via MiXCR, TCRdb re-called the multiplex PCR reads, giving one row per CDR3 protein. The table includes about 420,000 distinct CDR3 sequences, about a sixth detected once. Trimming removed 8 bases from V and 4 bases from J, with 14 bases in between. There are 13 residues in the CDR3. Germline CDR1 and CDR2: LNHNV and YYDKDF (reference sequence). Investigators excluded patients with uncontrolled infection, other autoimmune disease, pregnancy or lactation.

This rearrangement joins TRBV15 to TRBJ1-1; D possibly corresponds to TRBD1 (6 bases). The receptor comes from a woman between 18 and 30 years old with Graves' hyperthyroidism. The sequencing sample was made of blood. CDR3 region: CATGGGEITEAFF. CDR3 nucleotide sequence: TGTGCCACCGGGGGGGGCGAGATCACTGAAGCTTTCTTT.